This T cell receptor (beta chain) was documented in a study of cytomegalovirus exposure and HLA in healthy donors. The CDR3 covers 15 residues. The ends were cut back, 0 bases at V and 1 base at J, with 6 bases in the middle. The germline V gene encodes CDR1 MNHEY and CDR2 SMNVEV (reference sequence). 60 Vbeta and 13 Jbeta primers were used in PCR. This table comes from immunoSEQ multiplex PCR, and its TCRdb copy is limited to in-frame clones, with some not included. The profile shows about 150,000 clones, just over 65% of them singletons. This TCR was sampled from a woman aged 55 to 70 in good health and CMV-seronegative. Sequencing was performed on PBMCs. The gene calls are TRBV27 and TRBJ2-2; D is unclear. Here the CDR3 reads CASSLSNGNTGELFF. CDR3 sequence (DNA): TGTGCCAGCAGTTTATCCAACGGGAACACCGGGGAGCTGTTTTTT.